What follows are 27 T cell receptor beta chains derived from one specimen sequenced in a study of control samples from healthy donors and cancer patients. The assay was immunoSEQ multiplex PCR, and TCRdb's table has in-frame clones only and misses some. Among roughly 64,000 clones listed, about nine tenths were seen once. Sequenced sample: PBMCs. Source of these receptors: a woman between 50 and 59 years old with colorectal cancer.

V and J are TRBV19 and TRBJ2-6, with D uncertain. This CDR3 comprises 17 residues. V was trimmed by 3 bases and J by 0 bases, leaving 12 bases between them. Germline V CDR1 and CDR2: LNHDA, SQIVND (reference sequence). CDR3 bases: TGTGCCAGTAGTATCCGATTTCCGCGCTCTGGGGCCAACGTCCTGACTTTC. Its translation: CASSIRFPRSGANVLTF.

The chain carries TRBV9 and TRBJ2-1; D is possibly TRBD2 (6 bases). The CDR3 sequence is 16 residues long. Germline assignment: CDR1 SGDLS and CDR2 YYNGEE. Trimming took off 1 base at V and 0 bases at J, with 11 bases between the two ends. CDR3 residues: CASSVSSGSSYNEQFF. CDR3 bases: TGTGCCAGCAGCGTAAGTTCCGGGAGCTCCTACAATGAGCAGTTCTTC.

This chain links TRBV7-8 with TRBJ1-3; D remains unclear. Trimming cost V 4 bases and J 0 bases, with 13 bases left between them. The germline CDR1 and CDR2 sequences are SGHVS and FQNEAQ. CDR3 length: 16 amino acids. DNA of the CDR3: TGTGCCAGCAGCTCTCGGATCCTGGGCTCTGGAAACACCATATATTTT. Residues: CASSSRILGSGNTIYF.

The J gene is TRBJ2-3, the V gene TRBV7-8; D is possibly TRBD2 (6 bases). CDR1 and CDR2 (germline): SGHVS, FQNEAQ. CDR3 length: 15 amino acids. With 5 bases removed from V and 5 bases from J, the gap between germline ends came to 17 bases. The CDR3: CASSLRGLSGDTQYF. Here the CDR3 DNA reads TGTGCCAGCAGCCTCCGGGGACTCTCGGGAGATACGCAGTATTTT. The complete variable domain, with remaining parts taken from reference TRBV7-8 and TRBJ2-3, reads GAGVSQSPRYKVAKRGQDVALRCDPISGHVSLFWYQQALGQGPEFLTYFQNEAQLDKSGLPSDRFFAERPEGSVSTLKIQRTQQEDSAVYLCASSLRGLSGDTQYFGPGTRLTVL.

V is TRBV6-5 and J is TRBJ2-7, with 7 bases matching TRBD2. After removal of 2 bases from V and 0 bases from J, the junction contained 4 bases not matched to a gene. The CDR3 has 15 residues. Per germline, CDR1 MNHEY and CDR2 SVGAGI. This chain's CDR3 is CASSYSGVPSYEQYF. The CDR3 nucleotides read TGTGCCAGCAGTTACAGCGGGGTTCCCTCCTACGAGCAGTACTTC.

This clone was observed once. The chain combines TRBV6-5 with TRBJ2-6; no clear D gene. The CDR3 loop spans 13 amino acids. The V gene lost 10 bases and the J gene lost 2 bases, with 9 bases spanning the gap. Germline V gene sequence: CDR1 MNHEY, CDR2 SVGAGI. CDR3 in DNA: TGTGCCACGGTGGGCACTGGGGCCAACGTCCTGACTTTC. Translating it yields CATVGTGANVLTF.

V gene TRBV9 combines with J gene TRBJ1-1, with D possibly being TRBD1 (6 bases). Trimming cost V 3 bases and J 5 bases, with 11 bases left between them. The CDR3 runs 13 residues. Germline CDR1 is SGDLS and CDR2 is YYNGEE. CDR3 loop: CASSGTGFTEAFF. The DNA for the CDR3 is TGTGCCAGCAGCGGTACAGGGTTTACTGAAGCTTTCTTT.

The V call is TRBV3-1 (or the pseudogene TRBV3-2), the J call TRBJ2-7; D uncertain. V lost 3 bases to trimming and J lost 0 bases, with 9 bases between them. The CDR3 sequence is 14 residues long. In germline, CDR1 is LGHDT, CDR2 YNNKEL (reference sequence). CDR3: CASSHRANSYEQYF. In DNA form, the CDR3 reads TGTGCCAGCAGCCACCGGGCCAACTCCTACGAGCAGTACTTC.

The chain has TRBV6-5 and TRBJ1-3, with unresolved D. The V end was cut by 5 bases, the J end by 8 bases, with 13 bases between. The CDR3 runs 13 residues. Per germline, CDR1 MNHEY and CDR2 SVGAGI. The DNA for the CDR3 is TGTGCCAGCAGTACATACCCCCGCGACACCATATATTTT. This encodes CASSTYPRDTIYF.

The chain couples TRBV5-4 to TRBJ2-7; TRBD1 matches at 9 bases. The CDR3 contains 18 residues. After removal of 4 bases from V and 3 bases from J, the junction contained 17 bases not matched to a gene. Germline V lookup: CDR1 SGHNT, CDR2 YYREEE (reference sequence). DNA for the CDR3: TGTGCCAGCAGCCCGATGCCCCCCCGGACAGGGGAAATCTACGAGCAGTACTTC. Translating gives CASSPMPPRTGEIYEQYF.

This clone appeared a single time. This rearrangement joins TRBV11-2 to TRBJ2-7; maybe TRBD1 (5 bases). Germline V gene data show CDR1 as SGHAT and CDR2 as FQNNGV. The CDR3 covers 13 residues. Trimming took 2 bases from V and 5 from J, leaving 10 bases between them. The CDR3 sequence is CASSLHRFNEQYF. The CDR3 nucleotides are TGTGCCAGCAGCTTACACAGGTTTAACGAGCAGTACTTC.

V and J are TRBV6-1 and TRBJ2-6, with D maybe TRBD2 (5 bases). The V gene's germline CDR1 is MNHNS and CDR2 SASEGT. This CDR3 has 18 residues. Trimming removed 3 bases at V and 1 base at J, with 16 bases between. The CDR3 coding sequence is TGTGCCAGCAGTGATTCAGAGGGAACAAGGTCTGGGGCCAACGTCCTGACTTTC. It is translated as CASSDSEGTRSGANVLTF.

The V gene is TRBV5-4, the J gene TRBJ2-5; TRBD2 agrees at 9 bases. J lost 4 bases, V lost 1 base, and 5 bases had no gene match. This CDR3 has 15 residues. Germline V CDR1 and CDR2: SGHNT, YYREEE (reference sequence). CDR3 bases: TGTGCCAGCAGCTTGATTAGCGGGGGAGGAGAGACCCAGTACTTC. Its protein is CASSLISGGGETQYF.

The chain's CDR3 is CASSGTGVQETQYF. In nucleotides, the CDR3 is TGTGCCAGCAGTGGGACAGGGGTCCAGGAGACCCAGTACTTC. This rearrangement joins TRBV2 to TRBJ2-5, with 9 bases matching TRBD1. CDR3 size: 14 residues. The V gene end was trimmed by 4 bases and the J gene end by 5 bases; junction bases not matched to a gene: 5. Germline loops: CDR1 SNHLY, CDR2 FYNNEI.

The chain carries TRBV3-1 (or the pseudogene TRBV3-2) and TRBJ1-3, with D uncertain. The CDR3 consists of 14 residues. Trimming shortened V by 1 base and J by 2 bases, and 6 bases separated the two germline ends. Germline V lookup: CDR1 LGHDT, CDR2 YNNKEL (reference sequence). The CDR3 reads CASSQGSPGNTIYF. DNA of the CDR3: TGTGCCAGCAGCCAAGGGAGTCCTGGAAACACCATATATTTT.

This chain uses TRBV11-2 with TRBJ1-2, with D tentatively TRBD1 (5 bases). CDR3 size: 16 residues. Trimming stripped 6 bases from V and 5 bases from J, with 22 bases between. The germline gives CDR1 SGHAT, CDR2 FQNNGV. DNA for the CDR3: TGTGCCAGCAGTCTACGGCTAGGGCAGGGACCGTATGGCTACACCTTC. Residues: CASSLRLGQGPYGYTF.

The V gene is TRBV7-9, the J gene TRBJ2-1; 12 positions match TRBD2. CDR3 length: 17 residues. The germline CDR1 and CDR2 sequences are SEHNR and FQNEAQ (reference sequence). Germline trimming cut 5 bases from V and 7 bases from J; bases unmatched to any gene: 12. CDR3 sequence: CASSLSLASGGGNEQFF. The CDR3 region has the DNA TGTGCCAGCAGCCTTTCCCTCGCTAGCGGGGGGGGTAATGAGCAGTTCTTC.

The CDR3 DNA is TGTGCCAGTAGGACATTAGGGCACGGCACAGATACGCAGTATTTT. Translation: CASRTLGHGTDTQYF. The chain recombines TRBV19 with TRBJ2-3; the D is unclear. The germline V and J ends were trimmed by 6 bases and 1 base, with 14 bases remaining between them. Looked up from germline, CDR1 is LNHDA and CDR2 is SQIVND (reference sequence). This CDR3 has 15 amino acids. The full variable domain, in which reference TRBV19 and TRBJ2-3 provide the parts outside the CDR3, is DGGITQSPKYLFRKEGQNVTLSCEQNLNHDAMYWYRQDPGQGLRLIYYSQIVNDFQKGDIAEGYSVSREKKESFPLTVTSAQKNPTAFYLCASRTLGHGTDTQYFGPGTRLTVL.

The V call is TRBV7-9, the J call TRBJ1-2; 9 nucleotides agree with TRBD1. Unmatched junction bases numbered 9, after V lost 3 bases and J lost 7 bases. Germline values: CDR1 SEHNR, CDR2 FQNEAQ (reference sequence). The length of the CDR3 is 15 residues. CDR3 DNA sequence: TGTGCCAGCAGCTTCGACCGACAGGGGGGGACTGGCTACACCTTC. This translates into CASSFDRQGGTGYTF. Based on the CDR3 plus reference TRBV7-9 and TRBJ1-2, the full variable domain is DTGVSQNPRHKITKRGQNVTFRCDPISEHNRLYWYRQTLGQGPEFLTYFQNEAQLEKSRLLSDRFSAERPKGSFSTLEIQRTEQGDSAMYLCASSFDRQGGTGYTFGSGTRLTVV.

This clone occurred once. The chain employs TRBV7-6 and TRBJ1-2; possible D gene TRBD1, 6 bases. The V gene lost 0 bases and the J gene lost 2 bases, with 10 bases spanning the gap. The CDR3 runs 15 residues. Germline-derived CDR1 and CDR2 are SGHVS and FNYEAQ. DNA for the CDR3: TGTGCCAGCAGCTTAGCCGTAGGGGGAAACTATGGCTACACCTTC. Translated, it gives CASSLAVGGNYGYTF.

In nucleotides, the CDR3 is TGTGCCAGCAGCCAAGGAGGGCCGGGCACTAATGAAAAACTGTTTTTT. Amino acids: CASSQGGPGTNEKLFF. The rearrangement uses TRBV14 and TRBJ1-4; D is ambiguous. CDR1 is SGHDN, CDR2 FVKESK, per germline. The CDR3 contains 16 residues. Trimming removed 1 base from V and 2 bases from J, with 11 bases in between.

The chain couples TRBV4-2 to TRBJ1-2, with D maybe TRBD1 (6 bases). The CDR3 extends over 14 amino acids. V was shortened by 1 base and J by 8 bases, with 14 bases between the two germline ends. Germline lookup yields CDR1 LGHNA and CDR2 YNFKEQ. CDR3 residues: CASSQGADSMGYTF. In DNA, the CDR3 is TGTGCCAGCAGCCAAGGGGCGGACAGCATGGGCTACACCTTC.

The CDR3: CASSEARLGKLFF. Written as DNA, the CDR3 is TGTGCCAGCAGTGAAGCAAGGCTTGGGAAACTGTTTTTT. The rearrangement links TRBV6-1 to TRBJ1-4; D gene ambiguous. V lost 0 bases, J lost 11 bases, and 10 bases lay in between. CDR3 length equals 13 residues. The germline V gene has CDR1 MNHNS and CDR2 SASEGT.

The genes are TRBV28 and TRBJ2-7; TRBD2 matches 11 bases. The length of the CDR3 is 16 residues. The trim removed 4 bases at V and 0 bases at J, leaving 5 bases unmatched. Germline V gene data show CDR1 as MDHEN and CDR2 as SYDVKM. CDR3 coding DNA: TGTGCCAGCAGTTCGGCCGGGACTAGCGGCTCCTACGAGCAGTACTTC. It encodes CASSSAGTSGSYEQYF.

The chain employs TRBV5-1 and TRBJ2-3; maybe TRBD2 (5 bases). The CDR3 has 15 amino acids. The V and J ends lost 2 bases and 3 bases respectively, with 13 bases between them. Germline values: CDR1 SGHRS, CDR2 YFSETQ. CDR3: CASSFRGVDTDTQYF. The CDR3, as DNA: TGCGCCAGCAGCTTCCGGGGAGTAGATACAGATACGCAGTATTTT. Complete variable domain (other parts from reference TRBV5-1 and TRBJ2-3): KAGVTQTPRYLIKTRGQQVTLSCSPISGHRSVSWYQQTPGQGLQFLFEYFSETQRNKGNFPGRFSGRQFSNSRSEMNVSTLELGDSALYLCASSFRGVDTDTQYFGPGTRLTVL.

J is TRBJ2-1 and V is TRBV28; 10 positions agree with TRBD1. The length of the CDR3 is 14 residues. CDR1 is MDHEN, CDR2 SYDVKM, per germline. V gave up 6 bases and J gave up 6 bases; unmatched junction bases: 5. The CDR3 coding sequence is TGTGCCAGCAGCCAGGACAGGGGGTTCAATGAGCAGTTCTTC. Its translation is CASSQDRGFNEQFF.

This chain joins TRBV2 and TRBJ1-1; tentative D call: TRBD1 (6 bases). Germline V gene lookup returns CDR1 SNHLY and CDR2 FYNNEI. Trimming stripped 6 bases from V and 6 bases from J, with 17 bases between. The CDR3 is 14 amino acids. In DNA form, the CDR3 reads TGTGCCAGCAGACGTGAACAGGGCAGGCCTGAAGCTTTCTTT. This translates into CASRREQGRPEAFF.